This section outlines one TCR beta chain sequence together with its context. The antigen it recognizes is unknown. No base qualities exist here, and no much larger clone lies one base off it. This entry comes from a study of T cell changes during pregnancy in multiple sclerosis (dated by TCRdb to about 2019). In the study overall: In women with multiple sclerosis, the researchers looked at how the T cell repertoire shifted as pregnancy progressed.

The method was the immunoSEQ multiplex PCR assay. In TCRdb, the immuneACCESS table is reduced to in-frame sequences with V and J assigned. These tables do not hold every clone; where another copy was compared, an unresolved V gene accounts for under half, and the others remain unexplained. This sample comprises 65,000 to 75,000 clones, around 94% of them detected only once. Clones ranked in the top ten supply 2.5% to 3.5% of the sample. V gives up 3 bases and J gives up 5 bases, and the segment between their germline ends measures 16 bases. Taken from cysteine to phenylalanine, the CDR3 has 15 residues. Only the CDR3 part of the read is kept: 45 bases, read in frame from the first base. From a lookup of the germline V gene, CDR1 and CDR2 are LGHNA and YSLEER.

Here the sequenced sample was CD8+ T cells from peripheral blood mononuclear cells, taken in the third trimester of pregnancy. The TCR comes from a female donor in good health, enrolled as a control in a pregnancy study. The V gene is TRBV4-3 and the J gene is TRBJ1-1; a tentative D call is TRBD1 (6 bases match). CDR3 protein: CASSQVSGEGTEAFF. The DNA sequence is as follows: TGCGCCAGCAGCCAGGTTTCAGGGGAGGGAACTGAAGCTTTCTTT.